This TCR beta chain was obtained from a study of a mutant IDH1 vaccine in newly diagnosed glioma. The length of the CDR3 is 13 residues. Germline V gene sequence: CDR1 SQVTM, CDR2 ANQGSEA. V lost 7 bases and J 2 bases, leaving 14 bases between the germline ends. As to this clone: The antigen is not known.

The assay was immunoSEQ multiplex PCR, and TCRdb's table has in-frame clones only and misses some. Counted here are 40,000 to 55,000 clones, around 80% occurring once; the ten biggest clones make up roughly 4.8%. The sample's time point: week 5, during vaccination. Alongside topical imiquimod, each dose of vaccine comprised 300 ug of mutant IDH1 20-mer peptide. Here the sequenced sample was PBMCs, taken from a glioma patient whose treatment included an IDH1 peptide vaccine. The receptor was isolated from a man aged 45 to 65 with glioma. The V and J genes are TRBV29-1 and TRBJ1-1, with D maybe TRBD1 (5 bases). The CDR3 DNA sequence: TGCAGCGGGTGCCAGGGACCCAACACTGAAGCTTTCTTT. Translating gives CSGCQGPNTEAFF.